These 17 T cell receptor beta chains were all obtained from the same sample, sequenced in a study of T cell repertoires in cytomegalovirus infection. TCRdb reprocessed the reads via MiXCR and lists one record per CDR3 protein. Among 700,000 to 950,000 distinct CDR3 sequences, around a third were seen once, and the ten largest hold around 12%. No antigens are known for them. This specimen consisted of cultured CD8+ T cells from PBMCs, obtained from culture after CMV antigen stimulation. The receptors were gathered from a human donor in good health (CMV status not recorded). Some clones in this sample may be carry-over from other donors' samples.

This clonotype was observed many times. The gene calls are TRBV7-6 and TRBJ2-2, with 8 bases matching TRBD1. With 4 bases clipped from V and 0 bases from J, the junction kept 10 bases outside the gene matches. The CDR3 is made up of 18 amino acids. Germline-derived CDR1 and CDR2 are SGHVS and FNYEAQ. The CDR3: CASSSSPGTGTNTGELFF. CDR3 coding DNA: TGTGCCAGCAGCTCCAGTCCCGGGACAGGAACGAACACCGGGGAGCTGTTTTTT.

This clonotype was counted a few times. This rearrangement joins TRBV2 to TRBJ2-1, with a tentative D call TRBD1 (5 bases). Looked up from germline, CDR1 is SNHLY and CDR2 is FYNNEI. The CDR3 covers 12 residues. Trimming shortened V by 7 bases and J by 7 bases, and 11 bases separated the two germline ends. CDR3: CASKGARNEQFF. The CDR3 DNA reads TGTGCCAGCAAAGGGGCGCGAAATGAGCAGTTCTTC.

This clonotype was counted only a few times. The chain combines TRBV12-3 or TRBV12-4 with TRBJ1-1, with TRBD1 identical over 9 bases. This CDR3 contains 16 residues. After removal of 6 bases from V and 2 bases from J, the junction contained 10 bases not matched to a gene. The CDR3 loop reads CASRGTGFGLNTEAFF. The DNA for the CDR3 is TGTGCCAGCAGGGGGACAGGGTTTGGGCTAAACACTGAAGCTTTCTTT.

The rearrangement links TRBV7-2 to TRBJ1-4; possible D gene TRBD1, 5 bases. Deletions cut 5 bases from V and 5 bases from J, with 15 bases between. This CDR3 spans 15 amino acids. Looked up from germline, CDR1 is SGHTA and CDR2 is FQGNSA. The CDR3 DNA sequence: TGTGCCAGCAGCCCCAGGGACGGCTGGAATGAAAAACTGTTTTTT. As protein: CASSPRDGWNEKLFF.

The rearrangement uses TRBV12-3 or TRBV12-4 and TRBJ1-1; a possible D gene is TRBD1 (5 bases). The CDR3 is 11 amino acids. Trimming removed 6 bases from V and 10 bases from J, with 12 bases in between. The CDR3 nucleotides read TGTGCCAGCAGCCCGGACAATGCAGCTTTCTTT. Translation gives CASSPDNAAFF.

A note on this clonotype: An end of the junction does not agree with germline; a read error may underlie this. The chain couples TRBV7-2 to TRBJ2-3; D is possibly TRBD2 (7 bases). Germline-derived CDR1 and CDR2 are SGHTA and FQGNSA. The CDR3 has 15 amino acids. The CDR3 reads CANSLTGGRTDTQYF. The CDR3 bases are TGTGCCAACAGCTTAACGGGGGGCCGCACAGATACGCAGTATTTT.

The chain employs TRBV7-2 and TRBJ1-5, with D maybe TRBD1 (5 bases). CDR3 length: 14 amino acids. Germline V gene data show CDR1 as SGHTA and CDR2 as FQGNSA. The V end lost 5 bases, the J end lost 4 bases, and 12 bases lay between the germline ends. Written as DNA, the CDR3 is TGTGCCAGCAGCCGCCCCGGGGCAAATCAGCCCCAGCATTTT. Protein: CASSRPGANQPQHF.

The chain couples TRBV20-1 to TRBJ2-1, with 11 bases fitting TRBD1. With V trimmed by 3 bases and J by 2 bases, 6 bases remained unmatched. This CDR3 has 16 residues. Germline CDR1 reads DFQATT; CDR2 reads SNEGSKA (reference sequence). CDR3 sequence reads: CSASFPGQGAYNEQFF. CDR3 nucleotide sequence: TGCAGTGCTAGCTTCCCGGGACAGGGGGCCTACAATGAGCAGTTCTTC.

This clonotype came up a few times. The rearrangement links TRBV7-9 to TRBJ2-2; 10 bases map to TRBD1. The germline gives CDR1 SEHNR, CDR2 FQNEAQ (reference sequence). V was clipped by 4 bases and J by 7 bases; unmatched bases: 6. This CDR3 has 15 amino acids. CDR3 nucleotide sequence: TGTGCCAGCAGCTACTCGGGACAGGGGTACGGGGAGCTGTTTTTT. Translated, it gives CASSYSGQGYGELFF.

This clonotype was seen only a few times. V usage is TRBV7-9 and J usage is TRBJ2-1; 9 bases map to TRBD2. V was pared by 5 bases and J by 3 bases, with 5 bases of the junction left unmatched. The CDR3 length is 15 residues. The V gene's germline CDR1 is SEHNR and CDR2 FQNEAQ (reference sequence). The CDR3, as DNA: TGTGCCAGCAGCCCAAAGCGGGGGGACTACAATGAGCAGTTCTTC. Protein: CASSPKRGDYNEQFF.

This clonotype was counted many times. This sequence joins TRBV7-6 and TRBJ2-3, with TRBD2 identical over 10 bases. The CDR3 extends over 15 amino acids. After removal of 5 bases from V and 3 bases from J, the junction contained 5 bases not matched to a gene. Germline CDR1 is SGHVS and CDR2 is FNYEAQ. The CDR3 nucleotides are TGTGCCAGCAGCACAAGCGGGGGGGCAACAGATACGCAGTATTTT. It is translated as CASSTSGGATDTQYF.

Comments on this clonotype: A single base separates this from a much larger clone, so it may be a read error. J is TRBJ1-1 and V is TRBV7-6; the D gene is possibly TRBD1 (5 bases). Germline lookup yields CDR1 SGHVS and CDR2 FNYEAQ. This CDR3 spans 13 amino acids. CDR3 region: CVSSPGHNTEAFF. The CDR3 DNA follows: TGTGTCAGCAGCCCCGGACATAACACTGAAGCTTTCTTT.

The chain couples TRBV7-9 to TRBJ2-7; the match to TRBD1 covers 7 bases. V gave up 5 bases and J gave up 3 bases; unmatched junction bases: 10. Per the germline V gene, CDR1 is SEHNR and CDR2 is FQNEAQ (reference sequence). The CDR3 runs to 15 residues. The CDR3 here is CASSDSLGTDYEQYF. As DNA, the CDR3 is TGTGCCAGCAGCGATAGCTTAGGGACAGACTACGAGCAGTACTTC.

V is TRBV5-4 and J is TRBJ2-1; 9 nucleotides match TRBD1. Per the germline V gene, CDR1 is SGHNT and CDR2 is YYREEE (reference sequence). V was pared by 4 bases and J by 1 base, with 3 bases of the junction left unmatched. CDR3 length equals 15 residues. Here the CDR3 DNA reads TGTGCCAGCAGCGTTGACAGGGGGTCCTACAATGAGCAGTTCTTC. The encoded protein is CASSVDRGSYNEQFF.

This clonotype was counted many times. The chain joins TRBV7-6 to TRBJ1-1; no clear D. The CDR3 is 13 residues long. Per the germline V gene, CDR1 is SGHVS and CDR2 is FNYEAQ. Trimming stripped 1 base from V and 3 bases from J, with 6 bases between. CDR3 region: CASSLGTHTEAFF. The CDR3 DNA follows: TGTGCCAGCAGCTTAGGGACTCACACTGAAGCTTTCTTT.

This clonotype is a singleton in its sample. The chain has TRBV29-1 and TRBJ2-4; tentative D call: TRBD1 (6 bases). In germline, CDR1 is SQVTM, CDR2 ANQGSEA. This CDR3 region has 14 residues. V was clipped by 5 bases and J by 1 base, with 12 bases between them. In nucleotides, the CDR3 is TGCAGCGTTAAACCCGACAGGGCCAAAAACATTCAGTACTTC. Protein product: CSVKPDRAKNIQYF.

V and J are TRBV5-1 and TRBJ1-2, with D hard to call. With 0 bases removed from V and 2 bases from J, the gap between germline ends came to 14 bases. CDR1 and CDR2 from the germline V gene are SGHRS and YFSETQ. CDR3 length: 16 residues. Here the CDR3 DNA reads TGCGCCAGCAGCTTGGATTGGCCAGTTATCAACTATGGCTACACCTTC. This translates into CASSLDWPVINYGYTF.